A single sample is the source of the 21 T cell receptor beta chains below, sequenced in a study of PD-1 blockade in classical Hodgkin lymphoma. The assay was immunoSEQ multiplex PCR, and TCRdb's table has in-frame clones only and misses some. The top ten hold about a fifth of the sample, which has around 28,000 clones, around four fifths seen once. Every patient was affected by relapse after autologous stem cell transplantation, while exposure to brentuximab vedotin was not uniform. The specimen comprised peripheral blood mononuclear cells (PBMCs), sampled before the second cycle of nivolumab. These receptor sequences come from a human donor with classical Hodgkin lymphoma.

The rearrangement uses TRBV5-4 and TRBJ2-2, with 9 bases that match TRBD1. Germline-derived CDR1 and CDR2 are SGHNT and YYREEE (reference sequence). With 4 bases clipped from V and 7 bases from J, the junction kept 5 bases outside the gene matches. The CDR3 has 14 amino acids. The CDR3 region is CASSKDRGHGELFF. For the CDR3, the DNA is TGTGCCAGCAGCAAGGACAGGGGACACGGGGAGCTGTTTTTT.

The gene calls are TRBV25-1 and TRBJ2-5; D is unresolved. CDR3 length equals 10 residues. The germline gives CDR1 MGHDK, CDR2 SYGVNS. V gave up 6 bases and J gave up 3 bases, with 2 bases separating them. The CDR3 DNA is TGTGCCAGCAGGGAAGAGACCCAGTACTTC. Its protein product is CASREETQYF. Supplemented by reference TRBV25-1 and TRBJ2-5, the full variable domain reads EADIYQTPRYLVIGTGKKITLECSQTMGHDKMYWYQQDPGMELHLIHYSYGVNSTEKGDLSSESTVSRIRTEHFPLTLESARPSHTSQYLCASREETQYFGPGTRLLVL.

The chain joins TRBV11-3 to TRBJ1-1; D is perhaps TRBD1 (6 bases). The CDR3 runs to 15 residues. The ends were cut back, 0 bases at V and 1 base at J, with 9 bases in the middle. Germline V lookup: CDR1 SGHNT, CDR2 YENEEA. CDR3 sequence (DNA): TGTGCCAGCAGCTTAGAGTGGGGGCGGAACACTGAAGCTTTCTTT. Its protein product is CASSLEWGRNTEAFF.

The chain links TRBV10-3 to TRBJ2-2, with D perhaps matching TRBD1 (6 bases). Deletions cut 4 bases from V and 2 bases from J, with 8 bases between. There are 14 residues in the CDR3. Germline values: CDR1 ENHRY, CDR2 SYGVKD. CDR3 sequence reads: CAISADSNTGELFF. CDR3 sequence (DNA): TGTGCCATCAGTGCGGACAGTAACACCGGGGAGCTGTTTTTT.

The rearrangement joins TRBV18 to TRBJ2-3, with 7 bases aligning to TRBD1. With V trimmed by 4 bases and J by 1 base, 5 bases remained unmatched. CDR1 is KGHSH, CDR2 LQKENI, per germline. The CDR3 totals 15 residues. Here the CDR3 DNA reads TGTGCCAGCTCACGGCGACAGGGTGGCACAGATACGCAGTATTTT. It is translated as CASSRRQGGTDTQYF.

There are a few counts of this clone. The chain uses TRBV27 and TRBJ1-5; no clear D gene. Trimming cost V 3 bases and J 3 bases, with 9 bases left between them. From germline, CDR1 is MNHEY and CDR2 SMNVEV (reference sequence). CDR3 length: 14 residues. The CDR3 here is CASSFRGANQPQHF. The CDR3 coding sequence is TGTGCCAGCAGTTTTCGGGGTGCCAATCAGCCCCAGCATTTT.

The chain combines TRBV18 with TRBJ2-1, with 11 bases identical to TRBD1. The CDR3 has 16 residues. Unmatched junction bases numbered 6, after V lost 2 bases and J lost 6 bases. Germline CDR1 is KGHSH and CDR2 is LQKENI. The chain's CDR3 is CASSPGSGTGGNEQFF. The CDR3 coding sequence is TGTGCCAGCTCACCAGGCTCCGGGACAGGGGGCAATGAGCAGTTCTTC.

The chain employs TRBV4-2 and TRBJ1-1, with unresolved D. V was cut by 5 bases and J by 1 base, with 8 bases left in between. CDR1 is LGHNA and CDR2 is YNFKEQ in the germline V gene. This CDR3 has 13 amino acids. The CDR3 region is CASSFSENTEAFF. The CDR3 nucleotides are TGTGCCAGCAGCTTCTCAGAGAACACTGAAGCTTTCTTT.

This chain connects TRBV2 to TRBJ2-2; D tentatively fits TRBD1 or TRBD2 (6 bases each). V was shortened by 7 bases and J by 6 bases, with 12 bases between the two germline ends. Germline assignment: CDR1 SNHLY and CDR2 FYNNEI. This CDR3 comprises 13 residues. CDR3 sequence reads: CASMKRGAGELFF. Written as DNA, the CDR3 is TGTGCCAGCATGAAGAGGGGGGCCGGGGAGCTGTTTTTT.

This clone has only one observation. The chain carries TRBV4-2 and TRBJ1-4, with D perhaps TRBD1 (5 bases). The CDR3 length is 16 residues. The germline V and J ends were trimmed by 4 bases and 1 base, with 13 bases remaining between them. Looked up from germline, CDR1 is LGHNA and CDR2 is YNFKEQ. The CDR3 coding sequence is TGTGCCAGCAGCCTTAGGGGAGGAGAAACTAATGAAAAACTGTTTTTT. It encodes CASSLRGGETNEKLFF.

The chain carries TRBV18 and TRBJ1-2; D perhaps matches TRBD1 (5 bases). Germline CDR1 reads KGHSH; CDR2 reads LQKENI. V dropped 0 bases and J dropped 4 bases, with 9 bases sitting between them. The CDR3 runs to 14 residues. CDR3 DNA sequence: TGTGCCAGCTCACCACCGGACACCAGCTATGGCTACACCTTC. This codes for CASSPPDTSYGYTF.

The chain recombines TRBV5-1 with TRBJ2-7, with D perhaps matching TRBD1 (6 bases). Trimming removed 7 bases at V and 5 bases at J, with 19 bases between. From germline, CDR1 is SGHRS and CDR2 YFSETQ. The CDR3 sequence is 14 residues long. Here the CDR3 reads CASGKGQGVDEQYF. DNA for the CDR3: TGCGCCAGCGGAAAGGGACAAGGAGTCGACGAGCAGTACTTC.

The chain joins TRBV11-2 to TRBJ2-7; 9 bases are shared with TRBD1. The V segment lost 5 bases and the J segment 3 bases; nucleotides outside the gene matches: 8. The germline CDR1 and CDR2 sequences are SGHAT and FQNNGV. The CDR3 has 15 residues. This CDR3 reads CASSPRTGDYYEQYF. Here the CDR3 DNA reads TGTGCCAGCAGCCCCCGGACAGGGGATTACTACGAGCAGTACTTC.

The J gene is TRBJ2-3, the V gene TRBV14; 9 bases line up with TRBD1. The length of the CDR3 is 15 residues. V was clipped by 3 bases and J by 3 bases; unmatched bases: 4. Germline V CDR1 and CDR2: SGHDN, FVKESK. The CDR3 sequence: CASSQQTGGTDTQYF. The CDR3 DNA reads TGTGCCAGCAGCCAGCAGACAGGGGGGACAGATACGCAGTATTTT. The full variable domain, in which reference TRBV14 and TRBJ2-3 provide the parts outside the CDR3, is EAGVTQFPSHSVIEKGQTVTLRCDPISGHDNLYWYRRVMGKEIKFLLHFVKESKQDESGMPNNRFLAERTGGTYSTLKVQPAELEDSGVYFCASSQQTGGTDTQYFGPGTRLTVL.

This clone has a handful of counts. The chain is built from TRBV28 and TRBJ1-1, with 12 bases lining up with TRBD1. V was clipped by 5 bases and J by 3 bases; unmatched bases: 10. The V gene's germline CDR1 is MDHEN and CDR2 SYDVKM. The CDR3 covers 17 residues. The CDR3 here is CASSIAGTGGWDTEAFF. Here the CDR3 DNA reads TGTGCCAGCAGTATAGCCGGGACAGGGGGCTGGGACACTGAAGCTTTCTTT.

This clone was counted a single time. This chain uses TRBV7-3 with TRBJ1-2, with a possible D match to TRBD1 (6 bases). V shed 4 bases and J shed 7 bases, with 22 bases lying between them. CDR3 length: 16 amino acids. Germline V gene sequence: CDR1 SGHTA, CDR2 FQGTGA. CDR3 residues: CASSYPQRTGMIGYTF. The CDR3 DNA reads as TGTGCCAGCAGCTACCCCCAGCGTACAGGGATGATTGGCTACACCTTC.

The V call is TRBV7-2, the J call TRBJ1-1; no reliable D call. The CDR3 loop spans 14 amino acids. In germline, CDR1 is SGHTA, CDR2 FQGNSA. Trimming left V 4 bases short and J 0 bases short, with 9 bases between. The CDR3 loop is CASSSRWMNTEAFF. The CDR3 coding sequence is TGTGCCAGCAGCTCCAGGTGGATGAACACTGAAGCTTTCTTT.

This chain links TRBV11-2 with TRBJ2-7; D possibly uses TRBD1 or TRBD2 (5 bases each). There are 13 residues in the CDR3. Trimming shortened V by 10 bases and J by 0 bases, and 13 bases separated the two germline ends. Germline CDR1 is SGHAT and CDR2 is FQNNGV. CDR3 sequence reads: CATGTLGSYEQYF. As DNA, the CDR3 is TGTGCCACAGGGACGTTGGGCTCCTACGAGCAGTACTTC.

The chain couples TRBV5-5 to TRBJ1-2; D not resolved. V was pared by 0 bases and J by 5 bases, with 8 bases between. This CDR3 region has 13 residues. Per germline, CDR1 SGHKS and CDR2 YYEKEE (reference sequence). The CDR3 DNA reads TGTGCCAGCAGCTTGGCTCGTGGGTATGGCTACACCTTC. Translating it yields CASSLARGYGYTF. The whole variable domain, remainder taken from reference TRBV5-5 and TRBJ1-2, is DAGVTQSPTHLIKTRGQQVTLRCSPISGHKSVSWYQQVLGQGPQFIFQYYEKEERGRGNFPDRFSARQFPNYSSELNVNALLLGDSALYLCASSLARGYGYTFGSGTRLTVV.

The CDR3 region is CAIGVGLAGETQYF. The CDR3 nucleotides read TGTGCCATCGGGGTGGGACTAGCAGGAGAGACCCAGTACTTC. V is TRBV10-3 and J is TRBJ2-5; 9 bases align to TRBD2. The CDR3 spans 14 residues. The trim removed 8 bases at V and 4 bases at J, leaving 8 bases unmatched. The V gene's germline CDR1 is ENHRY and CDR2 SYGVKD.

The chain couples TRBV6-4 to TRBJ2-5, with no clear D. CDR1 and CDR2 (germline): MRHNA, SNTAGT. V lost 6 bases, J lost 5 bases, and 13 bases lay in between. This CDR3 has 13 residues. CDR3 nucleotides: TGTGCCAGCAGCGCAGCCCCTGAGGAGACCCAGTACTTC. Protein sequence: CASSAAPEETQYF.